This TCR beta chain is from a study of beta chain features in type 1 diabetes. General observations from the study: TCRB CDR3s were moderately but significantly shorter in Type 1 diabetes patients in all four CD4+ subsets.

In regard to this clone: The target antigen is unknown.

CDR3 size: 16 residues. V lost 0 bases to trimming and J lost 0 bases, with 9 bases between them. Per the germline V gene, CDR1 is SGHDN and CDR2 is FVKESK. What was sequenced were expressed TCRB transcripts, since all of the isolated RNA had been reverse transcribed. Assay: immunoSEQ multiplex PCR; the TCRdb copy retains only in-frame clones and omits some. The data hold 600,000 or so clones, with 12% observed a single time. This sequence originates from a young man with type 1 diabetes. Material: naive CD4+ T cells from blood. The V call is TRBV14, the J call TRBJ1-3; D is unresolved. CDR3: CASSQEPSHSGNTIYF. CDR3 bases: TGTGCCAGCAGCCAAGAACCCAGTCACTCTGGAAACACCATATATTTT.